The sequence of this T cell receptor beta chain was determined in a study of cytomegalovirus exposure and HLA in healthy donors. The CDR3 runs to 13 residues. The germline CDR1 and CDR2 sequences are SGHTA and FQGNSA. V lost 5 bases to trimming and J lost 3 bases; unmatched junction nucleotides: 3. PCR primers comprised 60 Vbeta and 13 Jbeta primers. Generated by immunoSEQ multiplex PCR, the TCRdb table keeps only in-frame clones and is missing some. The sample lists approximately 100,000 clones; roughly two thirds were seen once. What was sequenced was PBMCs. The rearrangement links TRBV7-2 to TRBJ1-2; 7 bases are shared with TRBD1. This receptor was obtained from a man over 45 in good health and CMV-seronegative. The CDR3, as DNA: TGTGCCAGCAGCCATGGGACAGACTATGGCTACACCTTC. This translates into CASSHGTDYGYTF. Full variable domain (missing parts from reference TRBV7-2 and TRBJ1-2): GAGVSQSPSNKVTEKGKDVELRCDPISGHTALYWYRQSLGQGLEFLIYFQGNSAPDKSGLPSDRFSAERTGGSVSTLTIQRTQQEDSAVYLCASSHGTDYGYTFGSGTRLTVV.